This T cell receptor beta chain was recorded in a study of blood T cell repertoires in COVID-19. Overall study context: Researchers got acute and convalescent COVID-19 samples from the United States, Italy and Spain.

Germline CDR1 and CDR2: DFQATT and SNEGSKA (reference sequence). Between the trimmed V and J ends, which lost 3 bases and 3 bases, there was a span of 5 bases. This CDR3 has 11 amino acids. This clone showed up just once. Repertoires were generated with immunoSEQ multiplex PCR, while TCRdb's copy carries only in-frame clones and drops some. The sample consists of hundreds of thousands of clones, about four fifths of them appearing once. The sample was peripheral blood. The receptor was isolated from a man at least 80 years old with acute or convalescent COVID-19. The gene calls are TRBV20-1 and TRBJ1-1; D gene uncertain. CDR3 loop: CSARRDTEAFF. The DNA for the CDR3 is TGCAGTGCTAGGCGGGACACTGAAGCTTTCTTT.